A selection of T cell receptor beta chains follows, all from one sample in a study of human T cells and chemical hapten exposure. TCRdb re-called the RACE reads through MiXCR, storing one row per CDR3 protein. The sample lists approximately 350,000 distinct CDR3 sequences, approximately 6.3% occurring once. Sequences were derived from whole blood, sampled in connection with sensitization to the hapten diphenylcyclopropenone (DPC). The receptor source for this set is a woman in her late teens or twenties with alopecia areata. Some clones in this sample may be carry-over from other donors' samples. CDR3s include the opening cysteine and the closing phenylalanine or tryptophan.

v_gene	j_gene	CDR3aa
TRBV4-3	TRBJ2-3	CASSQEHIARGIDTQYF
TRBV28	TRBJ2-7	CASSSLTYEQYF
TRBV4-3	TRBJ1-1	CASSQDIGRTEAFF
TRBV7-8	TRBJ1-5	CASAQGPTEPQHF
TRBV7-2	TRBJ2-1	CASSQSGGNYNEQFF
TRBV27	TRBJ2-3	CASSSRMTRDTQYF
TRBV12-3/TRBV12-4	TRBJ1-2	CASRWPGRYGYTF
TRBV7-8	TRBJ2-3	CASSLGGQGADTQYF
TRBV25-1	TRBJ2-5	CASSEGRLQETQYF
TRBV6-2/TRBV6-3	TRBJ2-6	CASSYSWGNPGANVLTF
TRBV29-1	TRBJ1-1	CSVVGQGMSTEAFF
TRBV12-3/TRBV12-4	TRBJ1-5	CASSFSPTDSNQPQHF
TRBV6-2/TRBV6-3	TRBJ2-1	CASSYSKFQISYNEQFF
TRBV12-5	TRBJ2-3	CASGLYSPTTDTQYF
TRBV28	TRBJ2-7	CASSLGLLHGGQYF
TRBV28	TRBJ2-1	CASRRGGENNEQFF
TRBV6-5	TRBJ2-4	CASSYSGGLAKNIQYF
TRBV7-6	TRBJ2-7	CASSLVQGAPYEQYF
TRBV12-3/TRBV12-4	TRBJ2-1	CASSLARGGYNEQFF
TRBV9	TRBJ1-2	CASSSSGTGDGYTF
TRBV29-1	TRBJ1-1	CSVEALGNTEAFF
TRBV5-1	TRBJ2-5	CASSPDSVTETQYF
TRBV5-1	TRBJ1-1	CASSNGQSMNTEAFF
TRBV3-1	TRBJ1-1	CASSQGVASGTDSTNTEAFF
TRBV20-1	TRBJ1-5	CSASVPGDAQPQHF
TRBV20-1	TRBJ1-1	CSARGITTDRGNTEAFF
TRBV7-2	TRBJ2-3	CASSLKSGLSQYF
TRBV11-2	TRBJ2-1	CASSAHPAGGRHNEQFF
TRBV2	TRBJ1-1	CASSERRRHRYTEAFF
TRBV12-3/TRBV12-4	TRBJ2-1	CASSLANNEQFF
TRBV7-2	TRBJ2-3	CASSLPEAFTDTQYF
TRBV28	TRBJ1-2	CASRDTRGYTF
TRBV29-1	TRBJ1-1	CSVLLGPANTEAFF
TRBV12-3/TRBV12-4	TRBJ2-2	CASSSGTGELFF
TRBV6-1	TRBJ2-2	CASSEGALDFRELFF
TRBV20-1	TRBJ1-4	CSAKGSNEKLFF
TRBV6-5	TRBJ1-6	CASSYYKTTGRGSPLHF
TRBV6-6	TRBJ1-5	CASTQSGTGSNQPQHF
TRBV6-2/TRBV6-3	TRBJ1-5	CASSYVGRGNGNQPQHF
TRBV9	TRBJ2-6	CASSAPVSSGANVLTF
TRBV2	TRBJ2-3	CASRPTTGGDTQYF
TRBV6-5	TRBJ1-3	CASGIVGNTIYF
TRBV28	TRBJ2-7	CASGQMTDYEQYF
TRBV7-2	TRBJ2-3	CASSPDYTTDTQYF
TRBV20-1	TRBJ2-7	CSARDSERAAYEQYF
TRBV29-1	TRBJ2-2	CSVDDGQATNTGELFF
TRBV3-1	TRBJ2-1	CASSPRGDTIKDEQFF
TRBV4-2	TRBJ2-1	CASRLDVLSSYNEQFF